A selection of T cell receptor beta chains follows, all from one sample in a study of blood T cell repertoires in COVID-19. The repertoire was sequenced with immunoSEQ multiplex PCR; TCRdb's copy has only in-frame clones and lacks some. Among just under 50,000 clones listed, roughly 85% were seen once. The sample was peripheral blood. The receptors originated from an older man with acute or convalescent COVID-19. CDR3s include the opening cysteine and the closing phenylalanine or tryptophan. D genes are given only for firm matches. Size is stated for part of the rows, as once, few or many counts, or as a class when the clone is expanded.

V: TRBV28
size: -
D: -
J: TRBJ2-7
DNA: TGTGCCAGCAGTTTAGGCTCCAGGGTCTACGAGCAGTACTTC
CDR3: CASSLGSRVYEQYF

V: TRBV11-2
size: once
D: TRBD2
J: TRBJ2-2
DNA: TGTGCCAGCAGCGCCCCCCTAGCGGGAGGGCCCGGCGGGGAGCTGTTTTTT
CDR3: CASSAPLAGGPGGELFF

V: TRBV20-1
size: -
D: -
J: TRBJ1-2
DNA: TGCAGTGCTAGTACAGGGAACTATGGCTACACCTTC
CDR3: CSASTGNYGYTF

V: TRBV6-6
size: once
D: -
J: TRBJ2-2
DNA: TGTGCCAGCAGTACAGGACCCGCCGCTTACACCGGGGAGCTGTTTTTT
CDR3: CASSTGPAAYTGELFF

V: TRBV3-1/TRBV3-2
size: -
D: TRBD2
J: TRBJ2-3
DNA: TGTGCCAGCAGCCTTCTGGGGAGGGCCCGGGCAGATACGCAGTATTTT
CDR3: CASSLLGRARADTQYF

V: TRBV7-2
size: -
D: TRBD2
J: TRBJ2-7
DNA: TGTGCCAGCAGCTTAGCTGCGGGAGCCTACGAGCAGTACTTC
CDR3: CASSLAAGAYEQYF

V: TRBV2
size: -
D: TRBD2
J: TRBJ2-1
DNA: TGTGCCAGCAGTGCTCGGAGGACTAGCGGTTCCTACAATGAGCAGTTCTTC
CDR3: CASSARRTSGSYNEQFF

V: TRBV30
size: -
D: TRBD2
J: TRBJ2-3
DNA: TGTGCCTCAGAGGGTAGCGGGGGCTCAGATACGCAGTATTTT
CDR3: CASEGSGGSDTQYF

V: TRBV7-2
size: -
D: TRBD1
J: TRBJ1-6
DNA: TGTGCCAGCAGCTTAGGTCGACAGGGCGGTTTAAATAATTCACCCCTCCACTTT
CDR3: CASSLGRQGGLNNSPLHF

V: TRBV10-3
size: -
D: TRBD2
J: TRBJ2-1
DNA: TGTGCCATCAGTGGCGGAGGGACCGGGGAGGGTACCAATGAGCAGTTCTTC
CDR3: CAISGGGTGEGTNEQFF